This T cell receptor beta chain was retrieved from a study of T-cell reconstitution after alpha-beta-depleted transplantation in children. Unique molecular identifiers featured in how the TCRbeta library was prepared. MiXCR was run by TCRdb on the PCR reads, yielding one entry per CDR3 protein. The sample has a few hundred thousand distinct CDR3 sequences, about 9.3% seen once. Trimming at V came to 5 bases and at J to 6 bases, leaving 8 bases not matched to a gene. Germline CDR1 and CDR2: SGHDT and YYEEEE. The CDR3 runs 15 residues. The chain links TRBV5-6 to TRBJ1-4; 9 bases fit TRBD1. The sample in question was PBMCs from the stem cell graft donor, obtained from the stem cell graft. The sequence was obtained from a human donor who donated a stem cell graft to a child with acute lymphoblastic leukemia. In nucleotides, the CDR3 is TGTGCCAGCAGACTCCTTAGGGACAGGGATGAAAAACTGTTTTTT. This sequence encodes CASRLLRDRDEKLFF.